The next 11 T cell receptor beta chains were all read from a single sample in a study of OX40 agonist ivuxolimab in advanced cancers. Clones were sequenced by immunoSEQ multiplex PCR, and TCRdb holds only the in-frame ones, with some missing. The profile shows 53,000 or so clones, 65% to 85% of them singletons. The sample in question was CD4+ or CD8+ T cells sorted from blood, obtained in a trial of the OX40 agonist ivuxolimab. The source of these receptors is an adult with an advanced solid tumor such as melanoma, head and neck, liver or kidney cancer.

This clone was seen ten or more times. The chain employs TRBV6-1 and TRBJ1-1, with D possibly TRBD1 on 5 matching bases. The germline V gene encodes CDR1 MNHNS and CDR2 SASEGT. The CDR3 sequence is 14 residues long. Trimming removed 8 bases at V and 0 bases at J, with 13 bases between. DNA of the CDR3: TGTGCCAGCGCGGGGGAGGTAATGAACACTGAAGCTTTCTTT. This encodes CASAGEVMNTEAFF.

The J gene is TRBJ1-6, the V gene TRBV30; 7 positions agree with TRBD1. The CDR3 extends over 13 amino acids. V trimming: 4 bases; J trimming: 8 bases; junction bases outside the gene matches: 5. CDR1 is GTSNPN and CDR2 is SVGIG in the germline V gene (reference sequence). For the CDR3, the DNA is TGTGCCTGGACTCGCGACAGGGATTCACCCCTCCACTTT. It encodes CAWTRDRDSPLHF.

The V call is TRBV13, the J call TRBJ2-3; D call uncertain. V was trimmed by 7 bases and J by 2 bases, leaving 10 bases between them. Per germline, CDR1 PRHDT and CDR2 FYEKMQ (reference sequence). The length of the CDR3 is 13 residues. The CDR3 nucleotides are TGTGCCAGCAAGGGATACCTCACAGATACGCAGTATTTT. Its protein is CASKGYLTDTQYF.

In nucleotides, the CDR3 is TGCGCCAGCAGCCAAGATCTCGAACAAAGCTCCTACAATGAGCAGTTCTTC. This sequence encodes CASSQDLEQSSYNEQFF. The J gene is TRBJ2-1, the V gene TRBV4-1; D not resolved. Germline CDR1 reads MGHRA; CDR2 reads YSYEKL. Trimming stripped 0 bases from V and 0 bases from J, with 12 bases between. This CDR3 region has 17 residues.

The chain uses TRBV7-8 and TRBJ1-3, with D possibly TRBD1 on 6 matching bases. Deletions cut 5 bases from V and 0 bases from J, with 20 bases between. CDR3 size: 18 residues. The V gene's germline CDR1 is SGHVS and CDR2 FQNEAQ. As DNA, the CDR3 is TGTGCCAGCAGCATGACCACGGCGGTCAGGGGCTCTGGAAACACCATATATTTT. Residues: CASSMTTAVRGSGNTIYF.

This clone was seen only once. This sequence joins TRBV28 and TRBJ2-1; 15 bases line up with TRBD2. Germline assignment: CDR1 MDHEN and CDR2 SYDVKM. The CDR3 consists of 20 residues. J was trimmed by 2 bases and V by 3 bases; bases with no gene match: 11. As DNA, the CDR3 is TGTGCCAGCAGTTTTCCCGGACTAGCGGGAGGGCCATCGACCTACAATGAGCAGTTCTTC. It codes for CASSFPGLAGGPSTYNEQFF.

The chain links TRBV18 to TRBJ2-5; TRBD1 matches 8 bases. Looked up from germline, CDR1 is KGHSH and CDR2 is LQKENI. V shed 2 bases and J 2 bases; nucleotides not matched to a gene: 4. The CDR3 covers 15 residues. CDR3 in amino acids: CASSPGTGQQETQYF. The CDR3 bases are TGTGCCAGCTCACCAGGGACAGGCCAACAAGAGACCCAGTACTTC.

In its sample, this clone was seen a few times. The chain uses TRBV6-1 and TRBJ1-5, with D maybe TRBD1 (5 bases). V lost 5 bases, J lost 0 bases, and 11 bases lay in between. Germline V gene lookup returns CDR1 MNHNS and CDR2 SASEGT. The CDR3 contains 15 residues. CDR3 amino acids: CASSPQQDSNQPQHF. DNA of the CDR3: TGTGCCAGCAGTCCCCAACAGGATAGCAATCAGCCCCAGCATTTT.

The rearrangement joins TRBV6-6 to TRBJ2-3; TRBD2 matches 9 bases. The CDR3 sequence is 15 residues long. The J segment lost 0 bases and the V segment lost 7 bases, leaving 5 bases of the junction unmatched. CDR1 and CDR2 (germline): MNHNY, SVGAGI (reference sequence). The DNA for the CDR3 is TGTGCCAGCATGGCTAGCGGGGCTAGCACAGATACGCAGTATTTT. This codes for CASMASGASTDTQYF.

This clone is categorized as medium-sized. The rearrangement links TRBV7-9 to TRBJ2-2; tentatively, D is TRBD1 (5 bases). Germline CDR1 and CDR2: SEHNR and FQNEAQ (reference sequence). The V end was cut by 4 bases, the J end by 0 bases, with 12 bases between. The CDR3 is 16 residues long. CDR3 loop: CASSSKTDTNTGELFF. CDR3 DNA: TGTGCCAGCAGCTCCAAGACAGATACGAACACCGGGGAGCTGTTTTTT. Variable domain in full (rest from reference TRBV7-9 and TRBJ2-2): DTGVSQNPRHKITKRGQNVTFRCDPISEHNRLYWYRQTLGQGPEFLTYFQNEAQLEKSRLLSDRFSAERPKGSFSTLEIQRTEQGDSAMYLCASSSKTDTNTGELFFGEGSRLTVL.

CDR3 nucleotides: TGTGCCAGCTCACCACCTTTAGCGGCCACAAGGGGGGAGCAGTTCTTC. This gives the protein CASSPPLAATRGEQFF. The rearrangement uses TRBV18 and TRBJ2-1; D may match TRBD1 or TRBD2 (6 bases each). Germline CDR1 is KGHSH and CDR2 is LQKENI. The CDR3 consists of 16 residues. Trimming removed 0 bases at V and 10 bases at J, with 19 bases between.